These T cell receptor beta chains were read from a single sample in a study of shared clonotypes between healthy human individuals. The table came from immunoSEQ multiplex PCR; TCRdb's copy has only in-frame clones and leaves some out. This table holds about 680,000 clones, approximately 75% found once. Sequencing was done on a sample of memory CD4+ T cells sorted from blood. All receptors derive from a woman in her twenties or thirties in good health. Each CDR3 is given with its conserved first and last residue. D genes are given only for firm matches. Rows give clone size only sometimes, using once, few, many, or a class for an expanded clone.

DNA,CDR3,J,V,size,D
TGCGCCAGCAGCGCCGGGACAGGGGGAATTGAAGCTTTCTTT,CASSAGTGGIEAFF,TRBJ1-1,TRBV5-1,NA,TRBD1
TGTGCCAGTAGTATCGGGACAGGGAATAACTACGAGCAGTACTTC,CASSIGTGNNYEQYF,TRBJ2-7,TRBV19,NA,TRBD1
TGTGCCAGCAGTCTACCGGGACTAACCTACGAGCAGTACTTC,CASSLPGLTYEQYF,TRBJ2-7,TRBV28,NA,TRBD2
TGTGCCAGTAGTATGGGGCCGATGAACACTGAAGCTTTCTTT,CASSMGPMNTEAFF,TRBJ1-1,TRBV19,NA,NA
TGTGCCACCAGCAGATCTGCGGGGCCAACCTACAATGAGCAGTTCTTC,CATSRSAGPTYNEQFF,TRBJ2-1,TRBV15,NA,NA
TGTGCCAGCAGACAGGGTTACGCTGAAGCTTTCTTT,CASRQGYAEAFF,TRBJ1-1,TRBV28,NA,NA
TGTGCCAGCAGCCGTGACCCGGGGCGGGGCAATGAGCAGTTCTTC,CASSRDPGRGNEQFF,TRBJ2-1,TRBV5-4,NA,NA
TGTGCCAGCACCCCCGGCGAGGGCCGGGGGGGAAAAGGGGGGAGCTCCTACGAGCAGTACTTC,CASTPGEGRGGKGGSSYEQYF,TRBJ2-7,TRBV27,few,TRBD2
TGTGCCAGCAGCGTAGACGTGGGGGCCACTGAAGCTTTCTTT,CASSVDVGATEAFF,TRBJ1-1,TRBV9,few,NA
TGTGCCAGCAGCTTAGAGGGAGGGGAGACCCAGTACTTC,CASSLEGGETQYF,TRBJ2-5,TRBV7-9,NA,TRBD2
TGCAGTGCTTACAGGAATGAGCAGTTCTTC,CSAYRNEQFF,TRBJ2-1,TRBV20-1,NA,NA
TGTGCCAGCAGCTTAGGATTGTGGACAGGGGGTGAAAATGAGCAGTTCTTC,CASSLGLWTGGENEQFF,TRBJ2-1,TRBV11-1,NA,TRBD1
TGTGCCAGCGGATCCCCTTCGCGGCCCAGCTCCTACAATGAGCAGTTCTTC,CASGSPSRPSSYNEQFF,TRBJ2-1,TRBV27,NA,NA
TGTGCCAGCAGTGTCCTAGCGGGAGGCTACGAGCAGTACTTC,CASSVLAGGYEQYF,TRBJ2-7,TRBV6-4,once,TRBD2
TGTGCCAGCAGTGAGAGCCGGACGGCAACTAATGAAAAACTGTTTTTT,CASSESRTATNEKLFF,TRBJ1-4,TRBV6-1,few,NA
TGTGCCAGCGGGGACAAGTGGACGGCAAATGGCTACACCTTC,CASGDKWTANGYTF,TRBJ1-2,TRBV6-1,few,NA
TGTGCTAGTGGTTCGGGACAGGGCGGAAAGGCCGGGGAGCTGTTTTTT,CASGSGQGGKAGELFF,TRBJ2-2,TRBV12-5,NA,TRBD1
TGTGCCAGCAGTGAAGAGGCTAGCGGACCCCACGAGCAGTACTTC,CASSEEASGPHEQYF,TRBJ2-7,TRBV2,NA,TRBD2
TGCGCCAGCAACCAGGATGGGACTAGGGAGGCCGGGGAGCTGTTTTTT,CASNQDGTREAGELFF,TRBJ2-2,TRBV5-1,NA,TRBD2
TGTGCCAGCAGTTACGGGACAGGGGTAGGGGAGCAGTACTTC,CASSYGTGVGEQYF,TRBJ2-7,TRBV6-5,NA,TRBD1
TGTGCCAGCAGCTTAGTCTGGACTAGCGGAAGCTCCTACGAGCAGTACTTC,CASSLVWTSGSSYEQYF,TRBJ2-7,TRBV7-9,NA,TRBD2
TGTGCCAGCAGCTTGGCGATAGCGGGAGTCCACGAGCAGTACTTC,CASSLAIAGVHEQYF,TRBJ2-7,TRBV5-8,NA,TRBD2
TGCGCCAGCAGCTTGGAACAGGGCGGCTACGAGCAGTACTTC,CASSLEQGGYEQYF,TRBJ2-7,TRBV5-1,NA,NA
TGTGCCAGCAGCTTGGGAGGAAACACCATATATTTT,CASSLGGNTIYF,TRBJ1-3,TRBV5-4,NA,NA
TGTGCCATCAGTGAGCGCCTCACCATGGCAGGGGGCGGCACAGATACGCAGTATTTT,CAISERLTMAGGGTDTQYF,TRBJ2-3,TRBV10-3,NA,TRBD1
TGTGCCAGCAGCCGGGGGGACAGGGGCTCCTATGGCTACACCTTC,CASSRGDRGSYGYTF,TRBJ1-2,TRBV5-4,NA,TRBD1
TGTGCCAGCTCACCACCCTCCCAGTCCTCCTACGAGCAGTACTTC,CASSPPSQSSYEQYF,TRBJ2-7,TRBV18,NA,NA
TGCGCCAGCAGCCTCAATTACAGGGACGGGACAGATACGCAGTATTTT,CASSLNYRDGTDTQYF,TRBJ2-3,TRBV5-1,NA,NA
TGTGCCAGCAGTGGGACTTATCAGCCCCAGCATTTT,CASSGTYQPQHF,TRBJ1-5,TRBV6-1,NA,NA
TGTGCCAGCTCACCACTGGCGGGCTTAAACCAAGAGACCCAGTACTTC,CASSPLAGLNQETQYF,TRBJ2-5,TRBV18,NA,NA
TGTGCCACCGCCCGGGACTTCGCCTACGAGCAGTACTTC,CATARDFAYEQYF,TRBJ2-7,TRBV25-1,few,NA
TGTGCCAGCAGTCTAGGGACAGACTACACTGAAGCTTTCTTT,CASSLGTDYTEAFF,TRBJ1-1,TRBV28,NA,TRBD1
TGTGCCAGTAGTATTGGTGACCGCTACGAGCAGTACTTC,CASSIGDRYEQYF,TRBJ2-7,TRBV19,NA,NA
TGTGCCAGCAGTCAGGGACACGGGGGCAATCAGCCCCAGCATTTT,CASSQGHGGNQPQHF,TRBJ1-5,TRBV28,NA,NA
TGTGCCAGCAGTGCCCCGGCGGGGGGAGGCTACGAGCAGTACTTC,CASSAPAGGGYEQYF,TRBJ2-7,TRBV28,NA,TRBD2
TGTGCCAGCAGCGCAGGGGGCATTCAGTACTTC,CASSAGGIQYF,TRBJ2-4,TRBV6-5,NA,TRBD1
TGTGCCAGCAGTTCACCGCGGGGTAGCGGGAGGGCCCCGGCCTTC,CASSSPRGSGRAPAF,TRBJ2-7,TRBV28,once,TRBD2
TGTGCCAGCTCACCACGTAAAGGCGGGAGATCGGTAGAGCAGTACTTC,CASSPRKGGRSVEQYF,TRBJ2-7,TRBV18,NA,TRBD2
TGTGCCAGCAGCCTTATATTAGCGGGAGCAGCCTACAATGAGCAGTTCTTC,CASSLILAGAAYNEQFF,TRBJ2-1,TRBV4-2,NA,TRBD2
TGTGCCAGCAGCCTGGACAGCTCCTACGAGCAGTACTTC,CASSLDSSYEQYF,TRBJ2-7,TRBV16,many,NA
TGTGCCAGCAGTGAGGGACAGAGGTATGGCTACACCTTC,CASSEGQRYGYTF,TRBJ1-2,TRBV2,NA,TRBD1
TGTGCCAGCAGCCAGATTCTGGGGAGCCCCCCCTACGAGCAGTACTTC,CASSQILGSPPYEQYF,TRBJ2-7,TRBV14,many,NA
TGTGCCAGTAGTCATCAGGGTAGCGAAAAACTGTTTTTT,CASSHQGSEKLFF,TRBJ1-4,TRBV19,NA,NA
TGTGCCACCAGCAGAAACACTGAAGCTTTCTTT,CATSRNTEAFF,TRBJ1-1,TRBV15,NA,NA